A single T cell receptor beta chain is shown here with its context. The data derive from a study of T cells expressing NK-cell markers. After re-calling the 5' RACE reads, TCRdb lists one entry per CDR3 protein, DNA absent. Its listing shows some 460,000 distinct CDR3 sequences. Sequencing input: blood T cells: a sorted CD56 or NKG2C T cell subset, CD4+ or CD8+ T cells, or bulk PBMC T cells (not recorded which). The TCR comes from a woman in her fifties or sixties in good health.

CDR3 loop: CASSEEAGGPYNEQFF. V is TRBV6-1 and J is TRBJ2-1. CDR3 length equals 16 residues. CDR1 is MNHNS and CDR2 is SASEGT in the germline V gene.